This passage covers 9 T cell receptor beta chains from one sample sequenced in a study of blood T cell repertoires in COVID-19. Only in-frame clones appear in the TCRdb table, and some are missing; sequencing was by immunoSEQ multiplex PCR. The sample yields roughly 39,000 clones, 87% seen once. Specimen: peripheral blood. These receptors were collected from an elderly woman with active COVID-19.

The CDR3 sequence: CASSQDRGGNIQYF. CDR3 DNA: TGTGCCAGCAGCCAGGACAGGGGAGGGAACATTCAGTACTTC. The chain has TRBV2 and TRBJ2-4, with TRBD1 matching over 9 bases. The CDR3 is 14 residues long. V was clipped by 6 bases and J by 7 bases; unmatched bases: 7. Germline CDR1 reads SNHLY; CDR2 reads FYNNEI. Looking up the rest from reference TRBV2 and TRBJ2-4 gives the full variable domain: EPEVTQTPSHQVTQMGQEVILRCVPISNHLYFYWYRQILGQKVEFLVSFYNNEISEKSEIFDDQFSVERPDGSNFTLKIRSTKLEDSAMYFCASSQDRGGNIQYFGAGTRLSVL.

This chain joins TRBV28 and TRBJ1-5; 7 bases align to TRBD1. CDR1 and CDR2 from the germline V gene are MDHEN and SYDVKM. This CDR3 has 13 residues. Trimming cost V 8 bases and J 5 bases; bases outside gene matches: 6. The CDR3 region is CASGQVEDQPQHF. The CDR3 nucleotides are TGTGCCAGCGGACAGGTAGAAGATCAGCCCCAGCATTTT.

V usage is TRBV4-3 and J usage is TRBJ2-3, with 9 bases lining up with TRBD2. CDR1 and CDR2 from the germline V gene are LGHNA and YSLEER. This CDR3 has 17 amino acids. V was clipped by 5 bases and J by 0 bases; unmatched bases: 9. The CDR3 DNA sequence: TGCGCCAGCAGCGATAAACGTAGCGGGGGTAGCACAGATACGCAGTATTTT. Its translation is CASSDKRSGGSTDTQYF.

The chain recombines TRBV6-2 or TRBV6-3 with TRBJ2-1; TRBD2 might be the D (7 bases). The V gene's germline CDR1 is MNHEY and CDR2 SVGEGT. The V and J ends lost 2 bases and 7 bases respectively, with 24 bases between them. The CDR3 spans 18 residues. CDR3 bases: TGTGCCAGCAGTTACCCCGTCGGGCGGGGGCTAGGGCAGAATGAGCAGTTCTTC. Translating it yields CASSYPVGRGLGQNEQFF.

The rearrangement uses TRBV7-3 and TRBJ1-1; 8 nucleotides match TRBD1. This CDR3 comprises 15 residues. V lost 4 bases to trimming and J lost 1 base; unmatched junction nucleotides: 5. Germline V gives CDR1 SGHTA, CDR2 FQGTGA. The CDR3 nucleotides read TGTGCCAGCAGCTCACACGGACAGGGGAACACTGAAGCTTTCTTT. It encodes CASSSHGQGNTEAFF.

V and J are TRBV10-3 and TRBJ2-7, with D possibly matching TRBD1 (5 bases). Germline CDR1 is ENHRY and CDR2 is SYGVKD. With 4 bases removed from V and 4 bases from J, the gap between germline ends came to 17 bases. The CDR3 sequence is 15 residues long. In DNA, the CDR3 is TGTGCCATCAGTGGCAGGGCGCTTCTTGAGTACGAGCAGTACTTC. It yields the protein CAISGRALLEYEQYF.

The chain uses TRBV29-1 and TRBJ1-1; D remains unclear. V lost 7 bases and J lost 1, with 13 bases in between. Germline values: CDR1 SQVTM, CDR2 ANQGSEA. The CDR3 is 13 residues long. The CDR3 here is CSASDKGNTEAFF. DNA of the CDR3: TGCAGCGCCTCTGACAAAGGGAACACTGAAGCTTTCTTT.

The rearrangement links TRBV7-2 to TRBJ2-3; 12 nucleotides agree with TRBD2. This CDR3 comprises 17 residues. CDR1 and CDR2 (germline): SGHTA, FQGNSA. V was pared by 0 bases and J by 8 bases, with 9 bases of the junction left unmatched. The CDR3 DNA reads TGTGCCAGCAGCTTAGCTGGGCTAGCGGGGGGGCCGGGTACGCAGTATTTT. Its translation is CASSLAGLAGGPGTQYF.

Only one count was recorded for this clone. The chain recombines TRBV12-3 or TRBV12-4 with TRBJ2-2; no clear D gene. This CDR3 has 13 residues. Between the trimmed V and J ends, which lost 3 bases and 7 bases, there was a span of 9 bases. The CDR3 region is CASSLVEIGELFF. The CDR3 coding sequence is TGTGCCAGCAGTTTGGTAGAAATCGGGGAGCTGTTTTTT.